The present entry profiles one T cell receptor (beta chain) with its context. The target antigen is unknown. The V gene's germline CDR1 is DFQATT and CDR2 SNEGSKA (reference sequence). The V end was cut by 0 bases, the J end by 4 bases, with 10 bases between. The CDR3 is made up of 13 amino acids. Researchers reported that TCR beta cDNA libraries carried unique molecular identifiers. TCRdb reprocessed the PCR reads via MiXCR and lists one record per CDR3 protein. The sample includes 740,000 or so distinct CDR3 sequences, approximately 53% seen only once; the top ten take approximately 4.5%. This sample is drawn from a study of post-analysis software for immune sequencing data. Study-wide findings and caveats: Patients used about 5 TRBV segments, including TRBV5-6, TRBV5-1 and TRBV20-1, more often than controls. Analysis by F measure revealed that same-batch samples clustered strongly together.

Material for sequencing was blood. The genes are TRBV20-1 and TRBJ2-7, with a tentative D call TRBD2 (6 bases). The source is a girl under 18 with multiple sclerosis. The CDR3 is CSARDRTIYEQYF. The CDR3 bases are TGCAGTGCTAGAGACCGGACTATATACGAGCAGTACTTC.